These T cell receptor beta chains were read from a single sample in a study of CD8+ T cells in alopecia areata. Using immunoSEQ multiplex PCR, the repertoire was profiled, and TCRdb retains in-frame clones only, with some absent. The sample has about 120,000 clones; more than 45% are singletons. This sample comprised CD4+ T cells sorted from blood, obtained at week 4, from a patient treated with tofacitinib. The receptors shown here come from a human donor with alopecia areata. Both conserved end residues are part of each CDR3. A D gene is named only where the DNA matches it firmly. Size values are once, few and many counts, or a class for expanded clones, and some rows have none.

v_call,d_call,j_call,clone_size,cdr3_aa,cdr3_nt
TRBV5-1,TRBD2,TRBJ2-5,NA,CASSPRLAGGETQYF,TGCGCCAGCAGCCCGCGACTAGCGGGAGGAGAGACCCAGTACTTC
TRBV5-1,NA,TRBJ2-3,many,CASSLVGELTDTQYF,TGCGCCAGCAGCTTGGTGGGGGAGCTCACAGATACGCAGTATTTT
TRBV19,NA,TRBJ2-1,NA,CASSIVNEQFF,TGTGCCAGTAGTATAGTCAATGAGCAGTTCTTC
TRBV6-5,NA,TRBJ1-2,NA,CASSYSAGDGYTF,TGTGCCAGCAGTTATTCAGCCGGGGACGGCTACACCTTC
TRBV9,NA,TRBJ1-1,few,CASSVESTGTEAFF,TGTGCCAGCAGCGTAGAGAGCACTGGCACTGAAGCTTTCTTT
TRBV30,NA,TRBJ1-1,NA,CAWVHPGGRNTEAFF,TGTGCCTGGGTCCACCCGGGGGGGCGGAACACTGAAGCTTTCTTT
TRBV5-4,NA,TRBJ1-1,few,CASSLGGSMNTEAFF,TGTGCCAGCAGCTTGGGGGGCAGCATGAACACTGAAGCTTTCTTT
TRBV1,NA,TRBJ2-5,NA,CTSSQDSSLTQYF,TGCACCAGCAGCCAAGACTCATCCTTGACCCAGTACTTC
TRBV6-5,TRBD1,TRBJ1-1,NA,CASSYSGGQMNTEAFF,TGTGCCAGCAGTTACTCCGGGGGACAGATGAACACTGAAGCTTTCTTT
TRBV5-1,NA,TRBJ2-2,NA,CASSSGNTGELFF,TGCGCCAGCAGCTCGGGGAACACCGGGGAGCTGTTTTTT
TRBV18,TRBD1,TRBJ1-1,NA,CASSPTGEDTEAFF,TGTGCCAGCTCACCTACAGGGGAGGACACTGAAGCTTTCTTT
TRBV30,NA,TRBJ2-3,NA,CAWTVGRGQYF,TGTGCCTGGACCGTTGGACGAGGGCAGTATTTT
TRBV6-1,TRBD1,TRBJ1-1,once,CASSDRTGGNTEAFF,TGTGCCAGCAGTGACCGGACAGGGGGCAACACTGAAGCTTTCTTT
TRBV19,NA,TRBJ2-2,few,CASGYARGHTGELFF,TGTGCCAGTGGTTATGCAAGGGGCCACACCGGGGAGCTGTTTTTT
TRBV7-2,TRBD1,TRBJ1-2,NA,CASSSQGVHGYTF,TGTGCCAGCAGCTCGCAGGGGGTTCACGGCTACACCTTC
TRBV5-6,NA,TRBJ2-1,NA,CASSLYSRDEQFF,TGTGCCAGCAGCTTGTATTCCAGGGATGAGCAGTTCTTC
TRBV29-1,NA,TRBJ1-4,once,CSAWGQGESSGEKLFF,TGCAGCGCCTGGGGCCAGGGTGAAAGTTCAGGAGAAAAACTGTTTTTT
TRBV6-6,NA,TRBJ2-5,NA,CASSYLTLQETQYF,TGTGCCAGCAGTTACCTGACACTTCAAGAGACCCAGTACTTC
TRBV30,NA,TRBJ1-1,NA,CAWSELVGITEAFF,TGTGCCTGGAGTGAGTTGGTGGGCATCACTGAAGCTTTCTTT
TRBV4-2,NA,TRBJ1-2,NA,CASSLPGSSYGYTF,TGTGCCAGCAGCTTACCCGGGAGCAGCTATGGCTACACCTTC
TRBV7-9,TRBD1,TRBJ1-2,NA,CASSYHRDRMEF,TGTGCCAGCAGCTACCATCGGGACAGAATGGAATTC
TRBV4-1,TRBD2,TRBJ2-7,few,CASSPWRGTSGGTAYEQYF,TGCGCCAGCAGCCCTTGGAGGGGGACTAGCGGAGGAACGGCCTACGAGCAGTACTTC